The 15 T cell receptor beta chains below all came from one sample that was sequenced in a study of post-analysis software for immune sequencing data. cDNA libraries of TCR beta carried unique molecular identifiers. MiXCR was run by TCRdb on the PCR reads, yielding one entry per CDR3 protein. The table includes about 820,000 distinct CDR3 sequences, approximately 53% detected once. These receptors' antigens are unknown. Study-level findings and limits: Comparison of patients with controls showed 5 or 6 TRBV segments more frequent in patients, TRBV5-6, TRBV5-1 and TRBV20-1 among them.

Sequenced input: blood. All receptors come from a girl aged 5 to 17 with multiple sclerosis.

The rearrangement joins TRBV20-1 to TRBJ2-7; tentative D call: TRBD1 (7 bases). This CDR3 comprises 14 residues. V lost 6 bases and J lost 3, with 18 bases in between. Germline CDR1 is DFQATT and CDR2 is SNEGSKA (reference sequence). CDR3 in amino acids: CSAPRGTLNYEQYF. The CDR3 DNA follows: TGCAGTGCCCCCAGGGGGACTCTGAACTACGAGCAGTACTTC.

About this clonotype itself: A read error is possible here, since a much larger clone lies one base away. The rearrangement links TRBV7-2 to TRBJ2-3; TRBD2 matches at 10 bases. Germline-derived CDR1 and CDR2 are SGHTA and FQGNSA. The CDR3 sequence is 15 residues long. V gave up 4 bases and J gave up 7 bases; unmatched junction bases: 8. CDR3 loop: CASSSSGGAGHTQYF. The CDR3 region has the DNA TGTGCCAGCAGCTCGAGCGGGGGGGCGGGACATACGCAGTATTTT.

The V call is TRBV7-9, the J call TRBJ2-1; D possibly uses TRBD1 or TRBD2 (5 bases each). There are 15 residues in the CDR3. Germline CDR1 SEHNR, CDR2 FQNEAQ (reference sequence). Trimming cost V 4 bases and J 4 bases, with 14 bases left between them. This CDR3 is CASSSPGDGYNEQFF. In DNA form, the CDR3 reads TGTGCCAGCAGCTCCCCCGGGGACGGGTACAATGAGCAGTTCTTC.

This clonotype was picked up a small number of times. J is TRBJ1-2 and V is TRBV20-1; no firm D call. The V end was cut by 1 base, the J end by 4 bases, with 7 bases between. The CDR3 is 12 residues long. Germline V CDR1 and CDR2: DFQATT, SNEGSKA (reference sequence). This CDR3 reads CSARAGPYGYTF. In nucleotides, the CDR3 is TGCAGTGCTAGAGCAGGCCCCTATGGCTACACCTTC.

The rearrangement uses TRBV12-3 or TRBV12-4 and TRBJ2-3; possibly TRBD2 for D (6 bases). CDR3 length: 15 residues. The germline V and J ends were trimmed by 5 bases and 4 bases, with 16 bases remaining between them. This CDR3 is CASSPPRSSADTQYF. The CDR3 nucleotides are TGTGCCAGCAGTCCACCCCGGTCTAGCGCAGATACGCAGTATTTT.

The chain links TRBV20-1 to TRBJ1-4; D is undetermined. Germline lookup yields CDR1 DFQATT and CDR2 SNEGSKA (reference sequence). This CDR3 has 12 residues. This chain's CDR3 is CSARTGSEKLFF. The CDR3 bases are TGCAGCGCACGGACGGGCTCCGAAAAACTGTTTTTT.

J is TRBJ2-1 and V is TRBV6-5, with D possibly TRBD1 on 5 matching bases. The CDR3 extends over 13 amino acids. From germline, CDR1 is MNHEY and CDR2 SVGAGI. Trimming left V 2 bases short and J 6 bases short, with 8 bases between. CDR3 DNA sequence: TGTGCCAGCAGTTACAAGGGGATCAATGAGCAGTTCTTC. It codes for CASSYKGINEQFF.

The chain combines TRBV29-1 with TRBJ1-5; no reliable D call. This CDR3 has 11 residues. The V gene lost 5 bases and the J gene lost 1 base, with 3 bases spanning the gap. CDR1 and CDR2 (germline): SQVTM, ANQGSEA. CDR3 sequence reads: CSVFSNQPQHF. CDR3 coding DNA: TGCAGCGTTTTCAGCAATCAGCCCCAGCATTTT.

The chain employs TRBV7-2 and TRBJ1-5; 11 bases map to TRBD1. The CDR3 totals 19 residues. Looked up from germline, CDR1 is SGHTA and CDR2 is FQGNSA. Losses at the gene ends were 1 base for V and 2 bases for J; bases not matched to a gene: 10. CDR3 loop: CASSLGTGGTNHGNQPQHF. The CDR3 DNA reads TGTGCCAGCAGCTTAGGGACAGGGGGCACCAATCACGGCAATCAGCCCCAGCATTTT.

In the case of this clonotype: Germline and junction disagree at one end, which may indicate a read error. The CDR3, as DNA: TGTGCCAGCAGCACCACTAGCGTAGGGCAAGGGACCCAGTACTTC. Its protein product is CASSTTSVGQGTQYF. This chain uses TRBV7-3 with TRBJ2-5; the match to TRBD2 covers 7 bases. The CDR3 contains 15 residues. The germline CDR1 and CDR2 sequences are SGHTA and FQGTGA.

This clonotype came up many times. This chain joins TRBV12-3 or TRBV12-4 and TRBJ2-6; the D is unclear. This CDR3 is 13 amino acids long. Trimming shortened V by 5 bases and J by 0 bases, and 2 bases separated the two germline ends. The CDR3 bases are TGTGCCAGCAGTCCCTCTGGGGCCAACGTCCTGACTTTC. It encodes CASSPSGANVLTF.

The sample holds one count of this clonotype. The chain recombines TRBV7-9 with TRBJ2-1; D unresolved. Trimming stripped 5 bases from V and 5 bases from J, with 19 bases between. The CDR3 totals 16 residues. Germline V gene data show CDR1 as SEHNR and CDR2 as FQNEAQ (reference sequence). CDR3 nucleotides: TGTGCCAGCAGCCCCCCTCTGGTGAAAGCAGACAATGAGCAGTTCTTC. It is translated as CASSPPLVKADNEQFF.

Here the CDR3 reads CATSDLRGRAKNIQYF. CDR3 nucleotide sequence: TGTGCCACCAGTGATTTAAGGGGGAGGGCCAAAAACATTCAGTACTTC. The chain joins TRBV24-1 to TRBJ2-4; D may be TRBD1 or TRBD2 (6 bases each). The germline gives CDR1 KGHDR, CDR2 SFDVKD. There are 16 residues in the CDR3. V was shortened by 1 base and J by 1 base, with 10 bases between the two germline ends.

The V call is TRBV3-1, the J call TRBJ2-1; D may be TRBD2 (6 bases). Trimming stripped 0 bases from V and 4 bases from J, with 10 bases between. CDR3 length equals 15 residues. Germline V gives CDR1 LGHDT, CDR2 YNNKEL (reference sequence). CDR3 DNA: TGTGCCAGCAGCCAAGAGGGGGAGGCGTACAATGAGCAGTTCTTC. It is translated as CASSQEGEAYNEQFF.

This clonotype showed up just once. CDR3 region: CASSLLRDEAFF. CDR3 bases: TGCGCCAGCAGCTTGTTGCGGGATGAAGCTTTCTTT. The chain has TRBV5-1 and TRBJ1-1; D gene ambiguous. This CDR3 has 12 amino acids. Germline CDR1 SGHRS, CDR2 YFSETQ. Trimming left V 1 base short and J 7 bases short, with 8 bases between. The whole variable domain, remainder taken from reference TRBV5-1 and TRBJ1-1, is KAGVTQTPRYLIKTRGQQVTLSCSPISGHRSVSWYQQTPGQGLQFLFEYFSETQRNKGNFPGRFSGRQFSNSRSEMNVSTLELGDSALYLCASSLLRDEAFFGQGTRLTVV.